The present entry profiles one TCR beta chain with its context. The antigen remains unidentified. This sample is part of a study of Ad26.COV2.S vaccination and SARS-CoV-2 variants. Across the whole study: A COV1001 Ad26.COV2.S trial-arm participant provided the sample. Participants got Ad26.COV2.S intramuscularly, once or twice 56 days apart.

The treatment is: some 19 received Ad26.COV2.S at low or high dose, single or two shots; about 5 received placebo; per-sample allocation not given. Samples analyzed were those drawn on day 63 after the first vaccine or placebo injection. Produced via immunoSEQ multiplex PCR; TCRdb's table is partial and in-frame only. The table lists a few hundred thousand clones, about four fifths of them singletons. V lost 0 bases and J 10 bases, leaving 10 bases between the germline ends. Germline assignment: CDR1 GTSNPN and CDR2 SVGIG (reference sequence). The CDR3 spans 12 residues. The study, taken as a whole, reports: Relative to placebo recipients, vaccine recipients exhibited elevated spike-specific TCR breadth.

This receptor was obtained from a person aged 18-60 years who received the Ad26.COV2.S COVID-19 vaccine or a placebo. The sequenced sample was peripheral blood, obtained in a trial of Ad26.COV2.S vaccine versus placebo. The chain carries TRBV30 and TRBJ2-1; a possible D gene is TRBD2 (5 bases). In nucleotides, the CDR3 is TGTGCCTGGAGTGTCCGAGGGAACGAGCAGTTCTTC. It yields the protein CAWSVRGNEQFF. Full variable domain (remainder filled in from reference TRBV30 and TRBJ2-1): SQTIHQWPATLVQPVGSPLSLECTVEGTSNPNLYWYRQAAGRGLQLLFYSVGIGQISSEVPQNLSASRPQDRQFILSSKKLLLSDSGFYLCAWSVRGNEQFFGPGTRLTVL.